These T cell receptor beta chains were read from a single sample in a study of shared clonotypes between healthy human individuals. The table came from immunoSEQ multiplex PCR; TCRdb's copy has only in-frame clones and leaves some out. This table has some 660,000 clones, 55% to 85% appearing once. The sequenced sample was memory CD4+ T cells sorted from blood. Receptors originate from a woman aged 25-40 years in good health. Each CDR3 is given with its conserved first and last residue. A D gene is named only where the DNA matches it firmly. Part of the rows lack a size; the others show once, few, many or a class for expanded clones.

V,size,J,D,CDR3,DNA
TRBV11-2,-,TRBJ2-3,-,CASSLVLATITDTQYF,TGTGCCAGCAGCTTAGTCCTGGCTACGATCACAGATACGCAGTATTTT
TRBV28,-,TRBJ2-7,TRBD2,CASSHGTSGPERASYEQYF,TGTGCCAGCAGCCACGGGACTAGCGGTCCTGAACGGGCTTCCTACGAGCAGTACTTC
TRBV5-5,-,TRBJ2-7,TRBD2,CASSWSSGRAYEQYF,TGTGCCAGCAGCTGGTCTAGCGGGAGGGCCTACGAGCAGTACTTC
TRBV12-5,-,TRBJ2-3,TRBD2,CASGLSLAGGPRTQYF,TGTGCTAGTGGTTTATCATTAGCGGGAGGGCCGAGGACGCAGTATTTT
TRBV7-8,few,TRBJ2-2,TRBD2,CASSFGLAGPGELFF,TGTGCCAGCAGCTTCGGACTAGCGGGCCCCGGGGAGCTGTTTTTT
TRBV5-1,few,TRBJ2-1,-,CASSLSASIRNFYNEQFF,TGCGCCAGCAGTCTGTCTGCGTCTATTAGGAATTTCTACAATGAGCAGTTCTTC
TRBV28,-,TRBJ2-1,TRBD2,CASITGTKSYNEQFF,TGTGCCAGCATCACCGGGACTAAGAGTTACAATGAGCAGTTCTTC
TRBV7-2,few,TRBJ2-6,-,CASSFRAAASGANVLTF,TGTGCCAGCAGCTTCCGGGCCGCCGCCTCTGGGGCCAACGTCCTGACTTTC
TRBV30,-,TRBJ2-2,-,CASSRGADTGELFF,TGTGCCTCCTCCCGGGGGGCGGACACCGGGGAGCTGTTTTTT
TRBV7-2,-,TRBJ2-5,-,CASSLADSPSQETQYF,TGTGCCAGCAGCTTAGCGGACTCCCCATCACAAGAGACCCAGTACTTC
TRBV30,-,TRBJ1-2,-,CAWTLFGQINYGYTF,TGTGCCTGGACCCTTTTCGGACAGATTAACTATGGCTACACCTTC
TRBV7-9,-,TRBJ1-2,-,CASSTTGSNYGYTF,TGTGCCAGCAGCACGACAGGATCCAACTATGGCTACACCTTC
TRBV27,many,TRBJ1-4,-,CASRPDRHNEKLFF,TGTGCCAGCAGACCCGACAGACATAATGAAAAACTGTTTTTT
TRBV27,-,TRBJ2-7,-,CASRQWSRDEQYF,TGTGCCAGCAGGCAGTGGTCCAGGGACGAGCAGTACTTC
TRBV28,-,TRBJ2-1,TRBD2,CASKTSGGTGSYNEQFF,TGTGCCAGTAAAACGTCGGGGGGTACCGGGTCCTACAATGAGCAGTTCTTC
TRBV30,-,TRBJ2-1,TRBD2,CASPGRERNEQFF,TGTGCCTCCCCGGGGCGGGAGAGGAATGAGCAGTTCTTC
TRBV29-1,-,TRBJ2-7,TRBD2,CSVEPHLSGREYEQYF,TGCAGCGTTGAACCCCATTTAAGCGGGAGGGAATACGAGCAGTACTTC
TRBV2,few,TRBJ2-1,-,CASSYLERTEQFF,TGTGCCAGCAGTTATCTAGAACGAACCGAGCAGTTCTTC
TRBV25-1,few,TRBJ1-1,-,CASSAVFEAFF,TGTGCCAGCAGTGCGGTTTTTGAAGCTTTCTTT
TRBV7-3,few,TRBJ1-2,-,CASSPQKDYGYTF,TGTGCCAGCAGCCCCCAGAAGGACTATGGCTACACCTTC
TRBV29-1,-,TRBJ1-4,-,CSVGRANEKLFF,TGCAGCGTTGGCAGGGCTAATGAAAAACTGTTTTTT
TRBV6-1,-,TRBJ1-5,TRBD1,CASSPQGASGQPQHF,TGTGCCAGCAGTCCCCAGGGGGCGTCCGGCCAGCCCCAGCATTTT
TRBV7-3,-,TRBJ1-1,-,CASSSRGGEAFF,TGTGCCAGCAGCTCCCGGGGCGGTGAAGCTTTCTTT
TRBV5-1,-,TRBJ2-3,TRBD1,CASRATGASTDTQYF,TGCGCCAGCAGGGCTACAGGGGCTAGCACAGATACGCAGTATTTT
TRBV10-3,-,TRBJ1-1,-,CAIRPGENTEAFF,TGTGCCATCAGGCCAGGGGAGAACACTGAAGCTTTCTTT
TRBV19,-,TRBJ1-1,TRBD1,CASRDRATEAFF,TGTGCCAGCCGGGACAGGGCCACTGAAGCTTTCTTT
TRBV10-1,-,TRBJ1-4,TRBD1,CASSRDRAEKLFF,TGCGCCAGCAGCCGGGACAGGGCTGAAAAACTGTTTTTT
TRBV18,few,TRBJ2-7,TRBD1,CASSRDRGDLYEQYF,TGTGCCAGCTCACGAGACAGGGGGGACCTCTACGAGCAGTACTTC
TRBV5-1,-,TRBJ2-5,TRBD2,CASSLGTSGQTQYF,TGCGCCAGCAGCTTGGGGACTAGCGGGCAGACCCAGTACTTC
TRBV27,once,TRBJ1-2,TRBD1,CASSLRTGDGRNGYTF,TGTGCCAGCAGTCTACGAACAGGGGACGGGCGTAATGGCTACACCTTC
TRBV6-6,-,TRBJ2-4,-,CASSYVAEVAKNIQYF,TGTGCCAGCAGTTACGTAGCGGAGGTGGCCAAAAACATTCAGTACTTC
TRBV11-2,few,TRBJ2-7,TRBD1,CASTRRDRGSYEQYF,TGTGCCAGCACCCGCCGGGACAGGGGATCCTACGAGCAGTACTTC
TRBV7-9,-,TRBJ2-5,TRBD2,CASSSRRTSGSGQETQYF,TGTGCCAGCAGCTCGAGAAGGACTAGCGGGAGTGGGCAAGAGACCCAGTACTTC